Included here is one TCR beta chain sequence, with context. The antigen is unknown. The CDR3 consists of 15 residues. The ends lost 4 bases at V and 4 bases at J; junction bases unmatched: 4. Looked up from germline, CDR1 is SGHTA and CDR2 is FQGNSA. This sample was taken from a study of shared clonotypes between healthy human individuals. Regarding the study as a whole: How much donors shared clonotypes was expected to be affected by sequencing depth. What naive subsets generally showed was a larger estimated richness than memory subsets showed. Some naive CD4 clonotypes, around 4.9%, turned up in common across several donors.

TCRdb keeps only in-frame clones here, not all; method: immunoSEQ multiplex PCR. The profile covers about 990,000 clones, with 78% appearing a single time and around 0.6% taken by the ten largest. The clonotype comes from a young man in good health. Some clones in this sample may be carry-over from other donors' samples. The gene calls are TRBV7-2 and TRBJ2-7; TRBD2 matches at 13 bases. Sequencing was done on a sample of memory CD4+ T cells from PBMCs. Sample subset: CD45RA-negative fraction. CDR3 DNA: TGTGCCAGCAGCTCGGGACTAGCGGGGAAATACGAGCAGTACTTC. It translates to CASSSGLAGKYEQYF.